The rows below give T cell receptor beta chains drawn from one sample of a study of tumor and adjacent non-tumor tissue in lung cancer. MiXCR, run by TCRdb on the multiplex PCR reads, gives a single entry per CDR3 protein. The data contain roughly 70,000 distinct CDR3 sequences, under 70% of them singletons. The sample comprised distant non-tumor lung tissue. These receptors originate from a woman aged 45-65 years with non-small cell lung cancer. Both conserved end residues are part of each CDR3. Each record gives: D gene, J gene, clone size, V gene, CDR3 protein, CDR3 DNA. A D gene is named only where the DNA matches it firmly. Some rows have no size entry. The others give once, few or many, or a class for an expanded clone.

>TRBD2|TRBJ2-7|many|TRBV28
CASSLLQGGNEQYF
TGTGCCAGCAGTTTATTGCAGGGAGGGAACGAGCAGTACTTC
>TRBD1|TRBJ2-2|-|TRBV4-2
CTSRPVTGSGELFF
TGTACCAGCAGACCCGTGACAGGGTCCGGGGAGCTGTTTTTT
>-|TRBJ2-5|-|TRBV20-1
CSAERRGTQYF
TGCAGTGCTGAGAGGCGGGGGACACAGTACTTC
>-|TRBJ1-3|-|TRBV5-1
CASSLGRIDSGNTVYF
TGCGCCAGCAGCTTGGGACGGATCGACTCTGGAAACACCGTGTATTTT
>TRBD1|TRBJ1-1|-|TRBV6-1
CASSAGTVGMTETFF
TGTGCCAGCAGTGCAGGGACAGTTGGAATGACTGAAACTTTCTTT
>-|TRBJ2-2|-|TRBV20-1
CSAGSGGNIGELFF
TGCAGTGCTGGATCGGGGGGCAACATCGGGGAGCTGTTTTTT
>-|TRBJ2-7|-|TRBV28
CASITIYEQYF
TGTGCCAGCATTACAATATACGAGCAGTACTTC
>-|TRBJ1-5|once|TRBV11-2
CASSLVPGPNHPQHF
TGTGCCAGCAGCTTAGTTCCGGGACCCAATCACCCCCAGCATTTT
>-|TRBJ1-5|-|TRBV5-5
CASSPNTGSEPQHF
TGTGCCAGTAGCCCTAATACAGGGAGCGAGCCCCAGCATTTT
>-|TRBJ2-1|-|TRBV6-5
CARILERASYNEQFF
TGTGCCAGGATCCTAGAGCGGGCCTCCTACAATGAGCAGTTCTTC
>-|TRBJ2-3|once|TRBV12-3/TRBV12-4
CASTSGANLPQYF
TGTGCCAGCACTTCAGGCGCCAATCTGCCCCAGTATTTT
>TRBD1|TRBJ1-3|-|TRBV28
CASRIKGASGNTIYF
TGTGCCAGCAGGATAAAGGGGGCCTCTGGAAACACCATATATTTT
>TRBD2|TRBJ2-3|-|TRBV5-1
CASSKTGVGTSGGDTQYF
TGCGCCAGCAGCAAGACAGGGGTTGGGACTAGCGGGGGAGATACGCAGTATTTT
>TRBD1|TRBJ2-3|-|TRBV11-1
CASSMATGVDTQYF
TGTGCCAGTAGCATGGCTACAGGGGTTGATACGCAGTATTTT
>TRBD1|TRBJ1-2|once|TRBV29-1
CSATIGGDGYSF
TGCAGCGCGACCATAGGGGGCGATGGCTACTCCTTC
>-|TRBJ2-3|-|TRBV11-1
CASTLATGSDTQYF
TGTGCCAGCACCTTAGCGACTGGGTCAGATACGCAGTATTTT
>-|TRBJ2-7|-|TRBV11-2
CASSLGSGGVQYF
TGTGCCAGCAGCTTAGGGTCGGGGGGCGTGCAGTACTTC
>TRBD2|TRBJ2-1|-|TRBV6-2/TRBV6-3
CATSYLVAGVSGYNEQFF
TGTGCCACTAGTTACCTCGTTGCGGGAGTGTCTGGGTACAATGAGCAGTTCTTC
>-|TRBJ2-3|many|TRBV4-1
CASSQTGVRTDTQYF
TGCGCCAGCAGCCAGACGGGAGTACGCACAGATACGCAGTATTTT
>-|TRBJ1-5|-|TRBV11-2
CASSDNRNQPQHF
TGTGCCAGCAGCGACAACAGGAACCAGCCCCAACATTTT
>TRBD2|TRBJ2-5|-|TRBV7-9
CASSLREGTQETQYF
TGTGCCAGCAGCTTAAGGGAGGGCACACAAGAGACCCAGTACTTC
>-|TRBJ1-5|few|TRBV20-1
CSARVGSEHSNQPQHF
TGCAGTGCTAGAGTGGGGTCAGAACATAGCAATCAGCCCCAGCATTTT
>-|TRBJ2-1|once|TRBV12-3/TRBV12-4
CVSSSTRMPDNELFF
TGTGTCAGCAGCTCAACCAGGATGCCAGACAATGAGCTGTTCTTC
>-|TRBJ1-2|-|TRBV10-3
CAISEGDGHTF
TGTGCCATCAGTGAGGGGGATGGCCATACCTTC
>TRBD2|TRBJ2-1|-|TRBV4-1
CASSRAPGLAGGPGYNEQFF
TGCGCCAGCAGCCGAGCACCGGGACTAGCGGGAGGGCCTGGTTACAATGAGCAGTTCTTC
>-|TRBJ2-3|-|TRBV5-1
CASSVSPDTQYF
TGCGCCAGCTCCGTCTCACCAGATACGCAGTATTTT
>TRBD2|TRBJ2-1|-|TRBV7-8
CASSICWGGEGEQFF
TGTGCCAGCAGCATATGTTGGGGCGGGGAGGGTGAGCAGTTCTTC
>-|TRBJ2-7|-|TRBV5-1
CASSLGDTKYPYEPYF
TGCGCCAGCAGCTTGGGAGACACCAAATATCCCTACGAGCCGTACTTC
>-|TRBJ2-7|-|TRBV29-1
CSVYNHYEQHF
TGCAGCGTCTATAACCACTACGAGCAGCACTTC
>-|TRBJ1-5|-|TRBV28
CTSSLQGFNQPQHF
TGTACCAGCAGTCTCCAGGGATTCAATCAGCCCCAACATTTT
>TRBD2|TRBJ2-1|-|TRBV28
CASSISGIRAAVQFF
TGTGCCAGCAGCATTAGCGGGATCAGGGCTGCGGTGCAGTTCTTC
>-|TRBJ2-1|-|TRBV6-5
CASSYSGEVKLDEHFF
TGTGCCAGCAGTTACTCGGGCGAAGTAAAGCTCGATGAGCACTTCTTC
>-|TRBJ2-1|-|TRBV20-1
CSAGEGLKWEQFF
TGCAGTGCTGGAGAGGGGCTGAAGTGGGAACAGTTCTTC
>TRBD1|TRBJ1-2|-|TRBV4-3
CAGSPGTGVTCGYTF
TGCGCCGGCAGCCCTGGGACAGGGGTTACCTGCGGCTACACCTTC
>-|TRBJ2-1|-|TRBV6-1
CASSKGGAPRNEQFF
TGTGCCAGCAGTAAAGGTGGCGCACCGAGGAATGAGCAGTTCTTC
>TRBD1|TRBJ2-3|once|TRBV5-6
CASSRTPTGGVDMHYF
TGTGCCAGTAGCCGTACACCGACAGGGGGCGTGGATATGCACTATTTT